Given below is one T cell receptor beta chain in context. It lacks a known antigen. No qualities accompany the bases; no much larger clone lies one base away. Including the terminal cysteine and phenylalanine, the CDR3 comprises 14 residues. Here the CDR3 DNA is all that survives: 42 bases in frame from base 1. From the germline V gene, CDR1 is MGHDK and CDR2 is SYGVNS. The V end gives up 3 bases and the J end 6 bases, leaving 6 bases in the junction not matched to a gene. The data were obtained in a study of CD8+ T cells in alopecia areata (dated by TCRdb to the late 2010s). Study-level background: The treated patients, all with moderate-to-severe alopecia areata, were enrolled in an open-label pilot trial of oral tofacitinib given at 5 to 10 mg twice daily. Clonality in the scalp was compared among normal scalp (n=4), patchy alopecia areata scalp (n=8), and alopecia totalis/universalis scalp (n=8). Tofacitinib was given for 6 to 18 months, followed by 6 months of follow-up off drug to assess delayed response and recurrence. Tofacitinib-treated patients had biopsies at baseline and at 4 and 24 weeks of treatment, with a later scalp biopsy in several patients. High-throughput TCRbeta sequencing was used to examine T cell clonal expansion in alopecia areata in both the C3H/HeJ mouse model and human patients. RNA was obtained with the PAXgene miRNA kit for fixed scalp, the miRNeasy kit for PBMCs, and the RNeasy kit for mouse skin. Amplification of TCRbeta CDR3 regions was done by immunoSEQ multiplex PCR using 35 Vbeta forward primers and 13 Jbeta reverse primers. Human TCRbeta sequencing covered scalp tissue and sorted CD4+ and CD8+ peripheral blood T cells from patchy and totalis/universalis alopecia areata patients and healthy controls. Overall study outcomes, separate from this receptor: Higher clonality and more expanded CD8+ clones were observed in lesional scalp than in normal scalp, particularly in alopecia totalis/universalis, a finding suggestive of antigenic drive. Resident alphabeta T cells in normal human skin are also sequenced, complicating scalp TCR repertoire analysis, unlike mouse skin dominated by gammadelta T cells. Compared with mice, TCR sequences shared between patients were less clear, possibly partly because of HLA diversity across the patient population.

Read against the paper, the sample's time point label means: baseline before oral tofacitinib. Peripheral blood and lesional scalp punch biopsies were obtained from patients with alopecia areata. After PBMCs were isolated by density centrifugation and stained for CD3, CD4 and CD8, a FACSAria was used to sort CD4+ and CD8+ T cells. The library was obtained by the immunoSEQ multiplex PCR assay. RNA was extracted from all samples and reverse transcribed into cDNA, which served as template for TCR sequencing. SuperScript III was used to make first-strand cDNA, primed with a 2:1 mix of oligo-dT and random hexamers. A synthetic immune receptor repertoire was used to gauge amplification bias, and whatever bias remained was removed computationally. Under the source paper's analysis protocol: Raw reads were preprocessed for error removal, and CDR3 was defined according to IMGT conventions as running from the conserved cysteine to phenylalanine. Clonality was computed by normalizing Shannon entropy by log2 of the number of productive unique TCRs and subtracting the result from 1. Whether each scalp clone was CD4 or CD8 was inferred by checking scalp TCRbeta sequences against the CD4 and CD8 repertoires from sorted blood. What TCRdb holds here is the immuneACCESS table cut down to in-frame rearrangements. Part of the clones is not present; checked against another copy, under half of the missing clones reflect an unresolved V gene, and the others are unexplained. The DNA gave D and trimming, while V, J and clone size come from that table. This sample has about 150,000 clones in its table, and around 50% of those were observed once. The top ten clones comprise approximately 6.5% of the sample.

This sample comprised CD4+ T cells sorted from blood, obtained at week 0. The V and J genes are TRBV25-1 and TRBJ2-7, and 9 junctional nucleotides match TRBD1. This sequence was found in a human donor with alopecia areata. The nucleotides read TGTGCCAGCAGTGACCCGGGACAGGGCATCGAGCAGTACTTC. Protein translation: CASSDPGQGIEQYF.